This record covers a single T cell receptor beta chain. Its antigen is currently unknown. The V and J ends lost 6 bases and 4 bases, in that order; junction bases with no gene match: 11. The CDR3 totals 15 residues. Germline lookup yields CDR1 LNHDA and CDR2 SQIVND (reference sequence). The record originates from a study of T cell responses to AZD1222 COVID-19 vaccine. The method was immunoSEQ multiplex PCR; TCRdb's version includes in-frame clones alone and lacks a portion of them. The sample holds about 130,000 clones, roughly 87% seen once. Study observations and caveats: Increases in Spike-specific TCR breadth and depth were seen after two AZD1222 doses.

V is TRBV19 and J is TRBJ1-2, with 7 bases lining up with TRBD1. The source is an adult in good health. Sequenced here: peripheral blood, sampled on day 0 of AZD1222 vaccination. CDR3 residues: CASSATGLTAYGYTF. CDR3 nucleotides: TGTGCCAGTAGCGCGACAGGGCTAACCGCCTATGGCTACACCTTC.